This T cell receptor (beta chain) was obtained from a study of CD8+ T cells in alopecia areata. Comment on this clone: Its target is unknown.

Overall study findings and caveats: The study also sequences resident alphabeta T cells of normal skin in scalp samples.

Sequencing used cDNA as its template, made by extracting RNA and reverse transcribing it. Libraries were prepared by immunoSEQ multiplex PCR; TCRdb keeps only in-frame clonotypes and omits some of them. The sample has 95,000 to 110,000 clones, roughly 84% seen once. Treatment described: oral pan-JAK inhibitor, 5-10 mg twice daily. This CDR3 region has 14 residues. The rearrangement uses TRBV21-1 and TRBJ2-7; the table assigns TRBD1, which was not confirmed against the DNA. TRBV21-1 is described as a pseudogene. This specimen was CD8+ T cells sorted from blood, taken at week 24, from a patient treated with tofacitinib. The source is a human donor with alopecia areata. CDR3 amino acids: CASPLPGQTYEQYF. For the CDR3, the DNA is TGTGCCAGCCCCCTTCCGGGACAGACCTACGAGCAGTACTTC.